The TCR beta chain under discussion was sequenced for a study of cytomegalovirus exposure and HLA in healthy donors (dated by TCRdb to 2017 to 2019). For the study in its entirety: An earlier analysis of around 600 of the donors reported 250 to 350 Gb of sequence data and 100 million to 140 million unique TCR beta sequences from about 179 million T cells. About 300 gigabases of sequencing data and tens of millions of unique TCR sequences were included in an early release covering under 650 HLA-typed donors. Of the 300 to 450 genotyped donors, over 80% were placed in the genetic ancestry cluster associated with self-reported Caucasian donors. The study was designed to test whether signatures of past pathogen exposure could be identified by cataloging public T cell receptors. Using immunosequencing, the study profiled T cell repertoires from some 670 subjects and related those repertoires to cytomegalovirus serostatus. A separate validation cohort of roughly 130 different subjects was used in addition to the roughly 720-subject first cohort. The study combined high-throughput TCR immunosequencing, statistical association of individual TCRs with disease status, and machine learning to predict cytomegalovirus infection status. In a later analysis, previously published TCR beta repertoires from 670 or so donors were re-analyzed and high-resolution HLA genotyping was added so that TCR occurrence patterns could be studied. Rather than drawing on any new phenotypic data, the later analysis identified candidate immune exposures from TCR beta sequences and the way those sequences occurred across donors. An earlier analysis of about 600 of the donors used high-throughput TCR beta sequencing to judge whether each TCR beta V gene segment behaved as functional or pseudogenic. Donor age, sex, ethnicity and CMV serostatus were collected together with the repertoire data. A later genetic analysis used genome-wide SNP genotypes for about 55% of the 666 donors, treating that subset as a discovery cohort. Every repertoire in the discovery cohort had been generated on one and the same sequencing platform. Both class I and class II loci were covered by HLA typing, at four-digit resolution. The number of donors typed differed by locus, with about 629-630 for A, B, C, DRB1 and DQB1, 522 for DQA1, 600 to 610 for DPA1, and some 440 for DPB1. Several DR-DQ haplotypes were handled as single units for association and clustering, since linkage in the cohort was strong. Across 300 to 400 genotyped donors of the cohort, an average of approximately 240,000 unique TCR beta nucleotide sequences per donor were sequenced, and roughly 18% of those sequences were non-productive. General study outcomes and caveats: At a false discovery rate of 0.05, a later analysis linked around 17,000 TCR beta sequences to specific HLA alleles. In a later analysis, the rate of TCR association differed among HLA loci, with DRB1 alleles having the most associated TCRs and HLA-C alleles having the fewest. V-gene and J-gene trimming of TCR beta chains was associated with a missense DCLRE1C variant in a later genetic analysis, and the association was replicated in an independent cohort. Most TCR sequences were seen in very few donors, while some public TCRs were found in many individuals. In a later analysis, several top co-occurrence clusters were reported to appear linked to parvovirus B19, influenza, CMV and Epstein-Barr virus. CMV serostatus was the only immune exposure information available for the cohort. This cohort had only TCR beta chains sequenced, and the lack of alpha or paired-chain data limited which features could be detected. In a later genetic analysis, fewer N-insertions in productive TCRs were reported among donors in an Asian-associated ancestry cluster than the roughly 670-donor mean. The authors suggested that the approach could potentially be generalized to other disease states and immunological phenotypes. In a later analysis, most CMV-associated TCR beta chains were found to appear HLA-restricted, with HLA associations seemingly driven largely by CMV exposure. Compared with equally common non-associated chains, HLA-associated TCR beta chains in a later analysis were more clonally expanded and had lower generation probabilities. Assigning TCR associations to individual alleles was difficult when HLA alleles, especially DR and DQ, strongly co-occurred. Cytomegalovirus status was reported to be diagnosed by the classifier with high specificity and sensitivity in both the original and validation cohorts. Because HLA typing was unavailable for some donors at each locus, only the typed subset was used in association tests. Roughly 17 rarely observed V segments, including chromosome 9 orphons, were excluded from the earlier analysis of a few hundred of the donors because counts were too low. A cluster of highly shared sequence variants was judged likely to represent a technical artifact of the sequencing pipeline. Correlated functional status among segregating V segments might reflect linkage disequilibrium, but an unknown experimental factor could not be ruled out. Broadly in line with IMGT annotations, most TCR beta V segments showed up in productive rearrangements about 90% or about 30% of the time in an earlier analysis of 587 of the donors. A further reported finding was that TCR beta sequences accurately predicted the HLA-A and HLA-B alleles for most subjects in the first cohort. In vitro tests confirmed that a few of the cytomegalovirus-associated TCR beta chains recognize cytomegalovirus antigens. The study listed 150 to 200 TCR beta chains as associated with cytomegalovirus. Roughly uniform sequencing depth across donors was assumed in presence/absence analyses, although this assumption may not hold.

Concerning this clone: It lacks a known antigen.

Library preparation was by the immunoSEQ multiplex PCR assay. For the multiplex PCR, a mixture combining 60 forward primers for TCR Vbeta segments and 13 reverse primers for TCR Jbeta segments was used. A multiplex PCR assay on genomic DNA amplified the CDR3 region of rearranged TCR beta genes. On the Illumina HiSeq System, the amplified TCR beta libraries were sequenced as 87-base-pair reads. From the authors' description of their analysis: A later analysis counted 75 million to 100 million unique TCR beta chains across the 550 to 800 repertoires, and some 12 million of these chains were shared by at least two donors. Raw reads were error-corrected and collapsed into unique sequences with a nearest-neighbor algorithm that merged closely related sequences to remove PCR and sequencing errors. CDR3 sequences were aligned to IMGT reference sequences to assign V, D and J gene segments. For a sequence to be retained, a match of at least six nucleotides to both a V gene segment and a J gene segment was required. Rearrangements were classified as productive when the CDR3 lacked stop codons and remained in frame with V and J, and all other rearrangements were classified as non-productive. CDR3 was defined by IMGT convention, running from the second conserved V-encoded cysteine to the conserved J-encoded phenylalanine. The earlier analysis of more than 450 of the donors excluded sequences that lacked an unambiguous match to a single V gene segment. In an earlier analysis of 587 of the donors, a V segment was called functional when productive rearrangements were above 56.7%, and segregating when the standard deviation between donors exceeded 5%. A statistical classification framework was built for diagnosing cytomegalovirus status from the catalog of TCR beta chain sequences. In a later analysis, TCR nucleotide sequences were compared against IMGT/GENE-DB human TR gene sequences so that V and J genes could be assigned. Using the TCRdist pipeline, a later analysis assigned CDR3 sequences along with most-parsimonious VDJ recombination scenarios. In a later analysis, each TCR beta chain was defined by its CDR3 amino acid sequence together with its V-gene family, and reads without a unique V-gene family were excluded. To address suspected cross-contamination and a sequencing artifact, a later analysis removed a few hundred highly shared, low-generation-probability nucleotide sequences. For each public chain, a later analysis derived a clonal expansion index from normalized ranks of inferred template counts within each repertoire. In a later analysis, generation probabilities were computed using a VDJ recombination model fitted to out-of-frame rearrangements, and the results were checked against IGoR. In a later analysis, hypergeometric tests were used to score TCR-TCR, TCR-HLA and TCR-CMV co-occurrence, with a repertoire-size bias correction applied to TCR pairs. False discovery rates were estimated in a later analysis by permuting HLA or CMV assignments 20 times. In a later analysis, co-occurring TCRs were grouped with DBSCAN, and TCRdist sequence similarity was added when clustering was performed within HLA-allele-positive subsets. Repertoires with fewer than 30,000 or more than 120,000 public chains were left out of co-occurrence clustering, as were roughly five repertoires with anomalous nucleotide sharing. Entries here come from immuneACCESS through TCRdb and include only in-frame sequences with V and J called. Some clones fail to appear in such tables; in the studies checked, an unresolved V gene covers under half of the shortfall, and the cause of the remainder is unknown. V and J calls plus clone size are reproduced from that table; the DNA served to infer D and trimming. This specimen's table enumerates some 150,000 clones. The top ten hold about 2.2% of the sample.

In total, 600 or so healthy bone marrow donors made up the cohort. Cohort members were all nominally healthy when sampled, although unrecorded immune exposures were likely present. The donor tested CMV seronegative and was one of the 352 seronegative cohort members. Every donor gave a peripheral blood sample, and the peripheral blood mononuclear cells from that sample were used for TCR beta sequencing. Genomic DNA extraction from the blood cell samples was performed with the Qiagen DNeasy Blood Extraction Kit. The clonotype was recovered from a woman aged 18-35 years in good health and CMV-seronegative. Sequenced sample: PBMCs.

The sequenced DNA: TGTGCCAGCTCAGCCAAACCGACAGGGCAAGGCGGGGAGCTGTTTTTT. The resulting protein is CASSAKPTGQGGELFF. The rearranged segments are TRBV18 and TRBJ2-2, with 7 middle bases fitting TRBD1. According to the germline V gene, CDR1 reads KGHSH and CDR2 reads LQKENI. The CDR3 starts with the cysteine, ends with the phenylalanine, and has 16 residues. CDR3 DNA is the only sequence kept; it has 48 bases, read in frame from the first base. Trimming leaves V shorter by 5 bases and J shorter by 7 bases, with the junction holding 13 bases beyond the gene matches. The reference TRBV18 and TRBJ2-2 proteins fill in what lies around the CDR3, so the full variable domain reads NAGVMQNPRHLVRRRGQEARLRCSPMKGHSHVYWYRQLPEEGLKFMVYLQKENIIDESGMPKERFSAEFPKEGPSILRIQQVVRGDSAAYFCASSAKPTGQGGELFFGEGSRLTVL.